The entry below describes one T cell receptor (beta chain). The antigen is undetermined. The data were obtained in a study of blood T cells in healthy people across ages. Study outcomes and limitations: Roughly linear declines in TCR beta diversity per million T cells occurred with age.

Sample-barcoded 5' priming and a J-beta primer mix drove a second PCR of about 6 to 12 cycles. Via MiXCR, TCRdb re-called the 5' RACE reads, giving one row per CDR3 protein. The table includes 600,000 to 1,000,000 distinct CDR3 sequences, roughly 25% detected once. The CDR3 extends over 14 amino acids. Per the germline V gene, CDR1 is SNHLY and CDR2 is FYNNEI. These same data were also listed under a study on T cells of mothers and their children.

Sequencing input: blood. The chain links TRBV2 to TRBJ2-5; D may be TRBD1 (6 bases). The end of the DNA fits TRBJ2-7 better, so the J call may be wrong. The origin of this receptor is a boy aged 5-17 years in good health. The CDR3 sequence is CAILEQDSSYEQYF. In nucleotides, the CDR3 is TGTGCCATCCTGGAACAGGACAGCTCCTACGAGCAGTACTTC.